This entry lists 9 T cell receptor beta chains sequenced from one sample in a study of CD8 T cells in Susac syndrome. cDNA came from roughly 0.47 to 1 ug RNA primed by random hexamers. MiXCR was run by TCRdb on the immunoSEQ multiplex PCR reads, yielding one entry per CDR3 protein. The sample yields 250,000 to 350,000 distinct CDR3 sequences, 92% seen once. Source material: CD4+ T cells from PBMCs. Receptors originate from a human donor with multiple sclerosis.

CDR3 sequence reads: CASSLVNVRNEQFF. CDR3 DNA sequence: TGTGCCAGCAGCTTGGTGAACGTCAGGAATGAGCAGTTCTTC. The chain has TRBV5-6 and TRBJ2-1; D call uncertain. Trimming stripped 0 bases from V and 7 bases from J, with 11 bases between. Germline-derived CDR1 and CDR2 are SGHDT and YYEEEE. This CDR3 has 14 residues.

V and J are TRBV4-3 and TRBJ2-7; 11 nucleotides line up with TRBD2. Germline values: CDR1 LGHNA, CDR2 YSLEER. Trimming removed 3 bases from V and 2 bases from J; junction bases left unmatched: 21. This CDR3 region has 21 residues. The CDR3 here is CASSQSGLAAIYTFFTYEQYF. The CDR3, as DNA: TGCGCCAGCAGCCAGTCGGGACTAGCGGCCATTTATACCTTCTTTACCTACGAGCAGTACTTC.

The rearrangement joins TRBV12-3 or TRBV12-4 to TRBJ1-2; tentative D call: TRBD1 (5 bases). V dropped 8 bases and J dropped 3 bases, with 16 bases sitting between them. The CDR3 runs to 14 residues. In nucleotides, the CDR3 is TGTGCCAGCTCCAACGGCAGGGTTCACTATGGCTACACCTTC. It translates to CASSNGRVHYGYTF.

This clonotype has just one count. The rearrangement joins TRBV7-9 to TRBJ2-1; D may correspond to TRBD1 or TRBD2 (5 bases each). The germline V gene has CDR1 SEHNR and CDR2 FQNEAQ (reference sequence). V dropped 6 bases and J dropped 10 bases, with 13 bases sitting between them. There are 12 residues in the CDR3. The CDR3 DNA sequence: TGTGCCAGCAGTTCCCGGGACGCGGAGCAGTTCTTC. It codes for CASSSRDAEQFF. Full variable domain (missing parts from reference TRBV7-9 and TRBJ2-1): DTGVSQNPRHKITKRGQNVTFRCDPISEHNRLYWYRQTLGQGPEFLTYFQNEAQLEKSRLLSDRFSAERPKGSFSTLEIQRTEQGDSAMYLCASSSRDAEQFFGPGTRLTVL.

This chain joins TRBV7-2 and TRBJ2-3; D gene unclear. The CDR3 length is 14 residues. Trimming pared 5 bases from V and 4 bases from J, leaving 13 bases between. Germline V CDR1 and CDR2: SGHTA, FQGNSA. The DNA for the CDR3 is TGTGCCAGCAGCCCCCCCCCGCCGGCAGATACGCAGTATTTT. As protein: CASSPPPPADTQYF.

The genes are TRBV15 and TRBJ1-2, with D tentatively TRBD1 (5 bases). Trimming left V 0 bases short and J 6 bases short, with 17 bases between. Germline CDR1 is LNHNV and CDR2 is YYDKDF (reference sequence). The CDR3 is 16 residues long. CDR3 bases: TGTGCCACCAGCAGAGATTTGAACAGGAACTTGCATGGCTACACCTTC. It encodes CATSRDLNRNLHGYTF.

The rearrangement uses TRBV4-2 and TRBJ1-4, with a possible D match to TRBD1 (5 bases). CDR1 is LGHNA, CDR2 YNFKEQ, per germline. The V gene lost 4 bases and the J gene lost 0 bases, with 12 bases spanning the gap. CDR3 length: 16 residues. Written as DNA, the CDR3 is TGTGCCAGCAGCCCTACGGGGGGGGCAACTAATGAAAAACTGTTTTTT. Translated, it gives CASSPTGGATNEKLFF.

The chain combines TRBV7-9 with TRBJ1-1, with a tentative D call TRBD1 (6 bases). Between the trimmed V and J ends, which lost 5 bases and 6 bases, there was a span of 13 bases. CDR3 length: 13 residues. Looked up from germline, CDR1 is SEHNR and CDR2 is FQNEAQ (reference sequence). The CDR3 spells CASSLGGWAEAFF. In DNA form, the CDR3 reads TGTGCCAGCAGCCTAGGGGGGTGGGCTGAAGCTTTCTTT.

The chain has TRBV7-9 and TRBJ2-5, with 13 bases identical to TRBD2. The CDR3 spans 18 residues. CDR1 and CDR2 from the germline V gene are SEHNR and FQNEAQ (reference sequence). V dropped 6 bases and J dropped 5; count of bases not matched to a gene: 15. The CDR3 nucleotides are TGTGCCAGCAGGCAACTAGCGGGGGGGCCAAGATCGGAGGAGACCCAGTACTTC. It encodes CASRQLAGGPRSEETQYF. The full variable domain, completed using reference TRBV7-9 and TRBJ2-5, is DTGVSQNPRHKITKRGQNVTFRCDPISEHNRLYWYRQTLGQGPEFLTYFQNEAQLEKSRLLSDRFSAERPKGSFSTLEIQRTEQGDSAMYLCASRQLAGGPRSEETQYFGPGTRLLVL.